This T cell receptor beta chain was identified in a study of T cells after yellow fever vaccination. This clonotype was picked up many times. Making TCR cDNA involved 5'RACE template switching, which added UMIs and a universal primer site. From the 5' RACE reads, TCRdb called clonotypes with MiXCR, one entry per CDR3 protein. This table holds fewer than 400,000 distinct CDR3 sequences, 6.2% found once. CDR3 size: 15 residues. V trimming: 4 bases; J trimming: 6 bases; junction bases outside the gene matches: 9. Germline CDR1 is KGHDR and CDR2 is SFDVKD. The receptor comes from a man younger than 40 who received the YFV17D yellow fever vaccine. The source material was PBMCs, sampled 5 days after the yellow fever booster vaccination. The V gene is TRBV24-1, the J gene TRBJ1-2; 8 nucleotides match TRBD1. As DNA, the CDR3 is TGTGCCACCAGTGACGCCCGGACAGGGATAAATGGCTACACCTTC. It yields the protein CATSDARTGINGYTF.